The 9 T cell receptor beta chains given below trace back to one sample, sequenced in a study of T-cell reconstitution after alpha-beta-depleted transplantation in children. Unique molecular identifiers featured in how the TCRbeta library was prepared. One entry per CDR3 protein results from TCRdb running MiXCR on the PCR reads. This sample carries 230,000 or so distinct CDR3 sequences, 9.7% of them seen once, and the ten largest clones take 5% to 5.5%. Sample: PBMCs from the stem cell graft donor, taken from the stem cell graft. The receptor set was obtained from a human donor who donated a stem cell graft to a child with SCID.

The sample holds many counts of this clonotype. The chain couples TRBV7-2 to TRBJ1-6, with TRBD1 matching 10 bases. V gave up 6 bases and J gave up 9 bases; unmatched junction bases: 11. CDR3 length: 16 residues. Germline CDR1 and CDR2: SGHTA and FQGNSA. CDR3 amino acids: CASSPRTGGKGSPLHF. For the CDR3, the DNA is TGTGCCAGCAGTCCTCGGACAGGGGGAAAGGGTTCACCCCTCCACTTT. Complete variable domain (other parts from reference TRBV7-2 and TRBJ1-6): GAGVSQSPSNKVTEKGKDVELRCDPISGHTALYWYRQSLGQGLEFLIYFQGNSAPDKSGLPSDRFSAERTGGSVSTLTIQRTQQEDSAVYLCASSPRTGGKGSPLHFGNGTRLTVT.

In this sample, this clonotype turned up many times. The chain carries TRBV20-1 and TRBJ2-7, with D tentatively TRBD2 (6 bases). This CDR3 has 17 residues. Trimming left V 0 bases short and J 1 base short, with 19 bases between. The germline V gene has CDR1 DFQATT and CDR2 SNEGSKA (reference sequence). CDR3 protein: CSARDRALVGTSYEQYF. The CDR3 nucleotides read TGCAGTGCTAGAGATCGGGCCCTGGTTGGGACTTCCTACGAGCAGTACTTC.

CDR3 protein: CASSPDLLREQFF. The CDR3 DNA reads as TGTGCCAGCTCACCAGATTTGCTCAGGGAGCAGTTCTTC. The gene calls are TRBV18 and TRBJ2-1; no reliable D call. The CDR3 is 13 residues long. Germline CDR1 KGHSH, CDR2 LQKENI. V was shortened by 2 bases and J by 10 bases, with 12 bases between the two germline ends.

This clonotype was counted at least ten times. This sequence joins TRBV20-1 and TRBJ2-7; D ambiguous. With 0 bases removed from V and 4 bases from J, the gap between germline ends came to 13 bases. Germline CDR1 reads DFQATT; CDR2 reads SNEGSKA (reference sequence). The CDR3 loop spans 14 amino acids. The CDR3 protein is CSARDHRQLYEQYF. CDR3 bases: TGCAGTGCTAGAGATCATCGGCAGTTATACGAGCAGTACTTC.

This clonotype was found many times. This sequence joins TRBV2 and TRBJ1-1; no reliable D call. The CDR3 has 11 amino acids. The V gene lost 6 bases and the J gene lost 6 bases, with 8 bases spanning the gap. The germline V gene encodes CDR1 SNHLY and CDR2 FYNNEI. CDR3 sequence reads: CASRLSPEAFF. The DNA for the CDR3 is TGTGCCAGCAGGCTAAGCCCTGAAGCTTTCTTT.

Ten or more counts support this clonotype. The gene calls are TRBV5-5 and TRBJ1-3, with D perhaps matching TRBD1 (5 bases). The germline gives CDR1 SGHKS, CDR2 YYEKEE (reference sequence). V lost 5 bases to trimming and J lost 0 bases, with 15 bases between them. This CDR3 contains 16 residues. CDR3 coding DNA: TGTGCCAGCAGTCCCAGGGTATTGGTCTCTGGAAACACCATATATTTT. Translated, it gives CASSPRVLVSGNTIYF.

This clonotype was recorded many times. This chain links TRBV2 with TRBJ2-5, with a possible D match to TRBD2 (6 bases). Germline V gene sequence: CDR1 SNHLY, CDR2 FYNNEI. This CDR3 contains 12 residues. The CDR3 reads CASRIGGETQYF. The CDR3 DNA follows: TGTGCGTCCAGAATCGGAGGGGAGACCCAGTACTTC.

This clonotype was seen at least ten times. CDR3 nucleotide sequence: TGTGCCAGCAGCTTAACTACTGCCTCCACAGATACGCAGTATTTT. Its translation: CASSLTTASTDTQYF. The V call is TRBV11-3, the J call TRBJ2-3; D unclear. The germline CDR1 and CDR2 sequences are SGHNT and YENEEA. V lost 2 bases to trimming and J lost 2 bases, with 11 bases between them. The length of the CDR3 is 15 residues.

This clonotype was counted at least ten times. V and J are TRBV7-3 and TRBJ2-3; tentative D call: TRBD2 (6 bases). The CDR3 is made up of 13 amino acids. Germline V gene data show CDR1 as SGHTA and CDR2 as FQGTGA. The V end was cut by 7 bases, the J end by 0 bases, with 8 bases between. The CDR3 DNA sequence: TGTGCCAGCACGGGGGTTAGCACAGATACGCAGTATTTT. It is translated as CASTGVSTDTQYF.